A selection of T cell receptor beta chains follows, all from one sample in a study of control samples from healthy donors and cancer patients. TCRdb keeps only in-frame clones here, not all; method: immunoSEQ multiplex PCR. Here the sample spans fewer than 300,000 clones, around 80% being singletons. Sample: PBMCs. All receptors derive from a woman in her sixties or seventies with lung cancer. The CDR3 runs from the conserved cysteine through the conserved F or W. D genes are given only for firm matches. The listing skips clone size in some rows; elsewhere it reads once, few, many or a size class.

V	length	D	J	size	CDR3	DNA
TRBV6-2/TRBV6-3	13	TRBD1	TRBJ1-5	.	CASSRRGNQPQHF	TGTGCCAGCAGCCGCAGGGGGAATCAGCCCCAGCATTTT
TRBV5-1	13	.	TRBJ2-1	.	CASSLGLDNEQFF	TGCGCCAGCAGCTTGGGACTAGACAATGAGCAGTTCTTC
TRBV5-1	14	.	TRBJ2-7	.	CASSLDQGPYEQYF	TGCGCCAGCAGCTTGGATCAGGGTCCCTACGAGCAGTACTTC
TRBV6-2/TRBV6-3	15	TRBD2	TRBJ2-1	.	CASSSTSGRWNEQFF	TGTGCCAGCAGTTCAACTAGCGGGAGATGGAATGAGCAGTTCTTC
TRBV7-8	17	TRBD2	TRBJ2-1	.	CASSLRASGRVYNEQFF	TGTGCCAGCAGCTTACGCGCTAGCGGGAGAGTGTACAATGAGCAGTTCTTC
TRBV6-6	13	TRBD2	TRBJ2-7	few	CASKAGDFYEQYF	TGTGCCAGCAAAGCGGGGGACTTCTACGAGCAGTACTTC
TRBV14	12	.	TRBJ1-2	.	CASSPGAHGYTF	TGTGCCAGCAGCCCGGGGGCCCATGGCTACACCTTC
TRBV5-1	15	.	TRBJ2-1	once	CASSLGGVGYNEQFF	TGCGCCAGCAGCTTGGGGGGCGTGGGATACAATGAGCAGTTCTTC
TRBV2	15	TRBD1	TRBJ1-6	.	CASSPGTGVWTPLHF	TGTGCCAGCAGCCCAGGGACAGGAGTTTGGACACCCCTCCACTTT
TRBV19	16	.	TRBJ1-1	.	CASSIRAYGGNTEAFF	TGTGCCAGTAGTATACGGGCCTATGGGGGGAACACTGAAGCTTTCTTT
TRBV28	15	TRBD1	TRBJ1-5	.	CASLLFRGRNQPQHF	TGTGCCAGCTTACTGTTCAGGGGGAGGAATCAGCCCCAGCATTTT
TRBV29-1	12	.	TRBJ1-4	.	CSVGTGAEKLFF	TGCAGCGTGGGGACTGGGGCAGAAAAACTGTTTTTT
TRBV4-1	15	.	TRBJ2-5	.	CASSQVGLVQETQYF	TGCGCCAGCAGCCAAGTTGGGCTAGTCCAAGAGACCCAGTACTTC
TRBV14	15	.	TRBJ2-1	.	CASSQEGWRYNEQFF	TGTGCCAGCAGCCAAGAAGGGTGGAGATACAATGAGCAGTTCTTC
TRBV12-5	18	TRBD2	TRBJ2-1	.	CASGLVISGGAPYNEQFF	TGTGCTAGTGGTTTGGTGATTAGCGGGGGGGCCCCCTACAATGAGCAGTTCTTC
TRBV19	16	TRBD1	TRBJ2-1	.	CASSPLGQAPYNEQFF	TGTGCCAGTAGTCCCCTGGGACAGGCCCCCTACAATGAGCAGTTCTTC
TRBV24-1	15	.	TRBJ2-1	.	CATSDRWTFYNEQFF	TGTGCCACCAGTGACCGGTGGACCTTCTACAATGAGCAGTTCTTC
TRBV9	12	.	TRBJ2-7	.	CASSVEGREQYF	TGTGCCAGCAGCGTAGAGGGTCGCGAGCAGTACTTC
TRBV2	11	.	TRBJ1-1	.	CASSAGTEAFF	TGCGCCAGCAGTGCCGGGACTGAAGCTTTCTTT
TRBV21-1	19	.	TRBJ2-1	.	CARRQRYPETSGFYNEQFF	TGTGCCAGGAGACAGCGATACCCCGAAACTAGCGGGTTCTACAATGAGCAGTTCTTC
TRBV9	15	TRBD1	TRBJ1-4	.	CASSADQGEREKLFF	TGTGCCAGCAGCGCCGATCAGGGGGAAAGGGAAAAACTGTTTTTT
TRBV19	13	TRBD2	TRBJ2-1	.	CASSIGGVNEQFF	TGTGCCAGTAGTATTGGGGGGGTGAATGAGCAGTTCTTC
TRBV7-2	16	TRBD2	TRBJ2-5	.	CASSAQSGSRGETQYF	TGTGCCAGCAGCGCCCAGAGCGGGAGCCGCGGAGAGACCCAGTACTTC
TRBV10-3	15	TRBD1	TRBJ1-1	.	CAISAQGAPNTEAFF	TGTGCCATCAGTGCCCAGGGGGCGCCGAACACTGAAGCTTTCTTT
TRBV30	14	.	TRBJ1-6	.	CASQGSLYNSPLHF	TGTGCCTCCCAAGGGTCTCTATATAATTCACCCCTCCACTTT
TRBV5-1	13	.	TRBJ1-1	.	CASSVSPDTEAFF	TGCGCCAGCAGCGTCTCTCCGGACACTGAAGCTTTCTTT
TRBV7-9	12	.	TRBJ1-1	.	CASSLQGAEAFF	TGTGCCAGCAGCTTACAGGGAGCTGAAGCTTTCTTT
TRBV3-1/TRBV3-2	14	.	TRBJ1-1	.	CASSRVSSGTEAFF	TGTGCCAGCAGCCGGGTGTCATCGGGCACTGAAGCTTTCTTT
TRBV3-1/TRBV3-2	14	.	TRBJ1-1	.	CASSQAGLETEAFF	TGTGCCAGCAGCCAAGCAGGGTTGGAGACTGAAGCTTTCTTT
TRBV2	15	.	TRBJ1-2	.	CASSEARGLGYGYTF	TGTGCCAGCAGTGAAGCCCGGGGACTCGGCTATGGCTACACCTTC
TRBV28	14	TRBD1	TRBJ2-7	once	CASSGTGGNYEQYF	TGTGCCAGCAGTGGAACAGGGGGCAACTACGAGCAGTACTTC
TRBV18	15	.	TRBJ1-4	once	CASSLGGVTNEKLFF	TGTGCCAGCTCACTGGGGGGGGTAACTAATGAAAAACTGTTTTTT
TRBV5-1	14	TRBD1	TRBJ1-2	once	CASSKILTGDGYTF	TGCGCCAGCAGCAAAATATTGACAGGGGATGGCTACACCTTC
TRBV7-9	14	.	TRBJ1-2	.	CASSYSRGPHGYTF	TGTGCCAGCAGCTACAGCAGGGGTCCCCATGGCTACACCTTC
TRBV9	14	.	TRBJ2-7	few	CASSVGVGVYEQYF	TGTGCCAGCAGCGTAGGGGTGGGAGTCTACGAGCAGTACTTC
TRBV7-2	14	TRBD2	TRBJ2-5	.	CASSLVAGGETQYF	TGTGCCAGCAGCTTAGTTGCGGGGGGCGAGACCCAGTACTTC
TRBV19	15	TRBD2	TRBJ2-7	.	CASSISLAGYYEQYF	TGTGCCAGTAGTATAAGTCTAGCGGGATACTACGAGCAGTACTTC
TRBV7-3	21	TRBD2	TRBJ2-1	.	CASSLEFLAGGKPTRYNEQFF	TGTGCCAGCAGCTTAGAGTTTTTAGCGGGAGGAAAACCGACACGGTACAATGAGCAGTTCTTC
TRBV5-1	16	.	TRBJ2-4	.	CASSLGRTTGGNIQYF	TGCGCCAGCAGCTTGGGGCGGACAACGGGTGGAAACATTCAGTACTTC
TRBV3-1/TRBV3-2	17	.	TRBJ2-6	.	CASSPGTRSPGANVLTF	TGTGCCAGCAGCCCCGGGACTCGCTCCCCTGGGGCCAACGTCCTGACTTTC
TRBV11-2	14	TRBD1	TRBJ2-2	once	CASSQGQRSGELFF	TGTGCCAGCAGCCAGGGACAGCGAAGCGGGGAGCTGTTTTTT